This TCR beta chain was recovered during a study of cytomegalovirus exposure and HLA in healthy donors. The CDR3 runs to 16 residues. Amplification used 60 Vbeta primers and 13 Jbeta primers. Libraries were prepared by immunoSEQ multiplex PCR; TCRdb keeps only in-frame clonotypes and omits some of them. The sample lists about 220,000 clones, roughly 83% occurring once. The V call is TRBV21-1, the J call TRBJ2-7; the D call of TRBD1 is as the table states it, not checked on the DNA. TRBV21-1 is a pseudogene locus. Sequencing was done on a sample of PBMCs. The TCR sequence derives from a boy between 2 and 10 years old in good health and CMV-seronegative. CDR3 sequence reads: CASSKAGRRGVYEQYF. The DNA for the CDR3 is TGTGCCAGCAGCAAAGCCGGGCGCAGGGGAGTCTACGAGCAGTACTTC.